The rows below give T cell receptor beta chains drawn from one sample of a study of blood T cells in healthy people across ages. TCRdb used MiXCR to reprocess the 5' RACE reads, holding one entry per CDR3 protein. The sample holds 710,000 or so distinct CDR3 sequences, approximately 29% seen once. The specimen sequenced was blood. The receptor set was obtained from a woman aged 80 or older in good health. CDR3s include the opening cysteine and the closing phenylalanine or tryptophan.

cdr3_aa: CASSYRAPGRSEAFF
j_call: TRBJ1-1
v_call: TRBV6-2/TRBV6-3

cdr3_aa: CATSRDKGQGNYEQFF
j_call: TRBJ2-1
v_call: TRBV15

cdr3_aa: CSAKLTQGRRETQYF
j_call: NA
v_call: TRBV20-1

cdr3_aa: CATPGEGYYEQYF
j_call: TRBJ2-7
v_call: TRBV6-1

cdr3_aa: CASSTQGVNYGYTF
j_call: TRBJ1-2
v_call: TRBV28

cdr3_aa: CASGVGSQPQHF
j_call: TRBJ1-5
v_call: TRBV7-9

cdr3_aa: CSTGEGAQYF
j_call: TRBJ2-5
v_call: TRBV20-1

cdr3_aa: CASSQDGYNSPPHF
j_call: TRBJ1-6
v_call: TRBV3-1

cdr3_aa: CASRDAPGGEQFF
j_call: TRBJ2-1
v_call: TRBV12-3/TRBV12-4

cdr3_aa: CASSFSGSTEAFF
j_call: TRBJ1-1
v_call: TRBV7-2

cdr3_aa: CATSRELTYEQYF
j_call: TRBJ2-7
v_call: TRBV15

cdr3_aa: CASSLRPGNNQPQHF
j_call: TRBJ1-5
v_call: TRBV7-2

cdr3_aa: CASSLGGGNQPQHF
j_call: TRBJ1-5
v_call: TRBV7-9

cdr3_aa: CASSAQGDYGYTF
j_call: TRBJ1-2
v_call: TRBV6-1

cdr3_aa: CASSWGSSLANEQFF
j_call: TRBJ2-1
v_call: TRBV5-1

cdr3_aa: CASSYAGHNEQDF
j_call: TRBJ2-1
v_call: TRBV6-6

cdr3_aa: CAIGTPAYGYTF
j_call: TRBJ1-2
v_call: TRBV10-3

cdr3_aa: CASTYVQGSTDTQYF
j_call: TRBJ2-3
v_call: TRBV5-6

cdr3_aa: CASSEARKAFF
j_call: TRBJ1-1
v_call: TRBV6-1

cdr3_aa: CSGHLWGNTEAFF
j_call: TRBJ1-1
v_call: TRBV20-1

cdr3_aa: CASSEQWGNEQYF
j_call: TRBJ2-7
v_call: TRBV6-1

cdr3_aa: CASSEETGGSYNSPLHF
j_call: TRBJ1-6
v_call: TRBV6-1

cdr3_aa: CASSSYHGQGQTQYF
j_call: TRBJ2-5
v_call: TRBV7-2

cdr3_aa: CASGDLPATLNTGELFF
j_call: TRBJ2-2
v_call: TRBV12-5

cdr3_aa: CASRTSGGAGRYTQYF
j_call: TRBJ2-3
v_call: TRBV7-9

cdr3_aa: CASSYNPILRSTGNTIYF
j_call: TRBJ1-3
v_call: TRBV2

cdr3_aa: CASSVDRESSRAKNIQYF
j_call: TRBJ2-4
v_call: TRBV5-1

cdr3_aa: CASRQQGARSYEQYF
j_call: TRBJ2-7
v_call: TRBV5-1

cdr3_aa: CASSPPFGETQYF
j_call: TRBJ2-5
v_call: TRBV9

cdr3_aa: CASSVRLAGGSVSTDTQYF
j_call: TRBJ2-3
v_call: TRBV2

cdr3_aa: CASSLALRTTDTQYF
j_call: TRBJ2-3
v_call: TRBV5-1

cdr3_aa: CASSRPGQGGKLFF
j_call: TRBJ1-4
v_call: TRBV6-5

cdr3_aa: CSAREGSGNQPQHF
j_call: TRBJ1-5
v_call: TRBV20-1

cdr3_aa: CASSEDPGVSGSPGKNIQYF
j_call: TRBJ2-4
v_call: TRBV6-1

cdr3_aa: CASSSGQTKNTGELFF
j_call: TRBJ2-2
v_call: TRBV5-1

cdr3_aa: CASSIRGSSTEAFF
j_call: TRBJ1-1
v_call: TRBV7-2

cdr3_aa: CASSFRIQGARADTQYF
j_call: TRBJ2-3
v_call: TRBV7-2

cdr3_aa: CASRRTDAQYF
j_call: TRBJ2-3
v_call: TRBV12-3/TRBV12-4

cdr3_aa: CASSFLGGTRETQYF
j_call: NA
v_call: TRBV7-2

cdr3_aa: CASSLGRGTHTEAFF
j_call: TRBJ1-1
v_call: TRBV7-2

cdr3_aa: CSANSGALSTDTQYF
j_call: TRBJ2-3
v_call: TRBV20-1

cdr3_aa: CASSFEPGQVLLYGYTF
j_call: TRBJ1-2
v_call: TRBV7-2